The 5 T cell receptor gamma chains given below trace back to one sample, sequenced in a study of gamma-delta chains in newborns, infants, children. TCRdb reprocessed the reads through CATT. The table includes 550 to 600 gamma-chain clones, 40% detected once. The sequencing input was blood. The receptors were gathered from a child who was a newborn, infant or young child, either healthy, febrile or measles-vaccinated (not recorded which).

In its sample, this clone was seen a few times. This may be a read error, as it is one base from a much larger clone. The chain has TRGV2 and TRGJP. This CDR3 has 14 residues. In germline, CDR1 is EGSNGY, CDR2 YDSYNSKV. The CDR3, as DNA: TGTGCCACCTGGGACGGGTTGGGCAAAAAAATCAGGGTATTT. Encoded protein: CATWDGLGKKIRVF.

Comment on this clone: A read error may explain this, as a much larger clone is one base away. The J gene is TRGJP, the V gene TRGV9. TCRdb carries no J gene annotation; the J gene was assigned here by matching the DNA with germline. The CDR3 is 14 residues long. Germline assignment: CDR1 GITISATS and CDR2 ISYDGTV (reference sequence). The DNA of the CDR3 is TGTGCCTTGTGGCAGGAGTTGGGCAAAAAAATCAAGGTATTT. It encodes CALWQELGKKIKVF.

In this sample, this clone turned up a few times. A read error may be the cause here, since a much bigger clone is one base away. The chain carries TRGV2 and TRGJ1 or TRGJ2. The J gene was missing in TCRdb and was found by matching the end of the DNA to germline. The CDR3 loop spans 12 amino acids. Germline assignment: CDR1 EGSNGY and CDR2 YDSYNSKV. V dropped 5 bases and J dropped 3; count of bases not matched to a gene: 4. The chain's CDR3 is CATWGGYYKKLF. CDR3 bases: TGTGCCACCTGGGGCGGTTATTATAAGAAACTCTTT.

In this sample, this clone turned up a few times. The same CDR3 also results from other DNA sequences found in this sample. V and J are TRGV9 and TRGJP. Germline V gene data show CDR1 as GITISATS and CDR2 as ISYDGTV (reference sequence). The CDR3 has 17 amino acids. Unmatched junction bases numbered 3, after V lost 0 bases and J lost 4 bases. The CDR3 coding sequence is TGTGCCTTGTGGGAGGTGCCCCAAGAGTTGGGCAAAAAAATCAAGGTATTT. Its protein is CALWEVPQELGKKIKVF.

This clone is deemed large. The rearrangement links TRGV8 to TRGJP1. The CDR3 has 13 amino acids. Germline V gene sequence: CDR1 VENAVY, CDR2 YDSYNSRV. The J segment lost 8 bases and the V segment lost 1 base, leaving 4 bases of the junction unmatched. Written as DNA, the CDR3 is TGTGCCACCTGGGATAGAGCCGGTTGGTTCAAGATATTT. Its translation is CATWDRAGWFKIF.